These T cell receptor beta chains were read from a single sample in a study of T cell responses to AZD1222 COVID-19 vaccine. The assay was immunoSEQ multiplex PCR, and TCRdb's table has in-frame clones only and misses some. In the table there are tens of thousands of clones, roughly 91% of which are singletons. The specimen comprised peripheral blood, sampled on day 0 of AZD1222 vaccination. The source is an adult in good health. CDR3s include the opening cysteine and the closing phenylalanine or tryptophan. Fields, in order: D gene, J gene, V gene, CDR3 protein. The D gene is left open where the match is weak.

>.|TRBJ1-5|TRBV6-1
CASSGQQGRSNQPQHF
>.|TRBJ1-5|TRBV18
CASSPRGFPNQPQHF
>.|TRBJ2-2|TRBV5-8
CASSFRDTGELFF
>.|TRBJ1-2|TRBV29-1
CSVEKGDHGYTF
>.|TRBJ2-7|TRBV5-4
CASKRGLGGEQYF
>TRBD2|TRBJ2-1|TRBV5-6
CASSPGLDEQFF
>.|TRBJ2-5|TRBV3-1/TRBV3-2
CASSQLETYQETQYF
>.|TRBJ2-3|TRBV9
CASSVVGGSTDTQYF
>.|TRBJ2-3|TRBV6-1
CASSEGMGSSTQYF
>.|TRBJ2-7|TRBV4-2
CASSQTRVEDEQYF
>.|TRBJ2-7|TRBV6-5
CASSYILGYEQYF
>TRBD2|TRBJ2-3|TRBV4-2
CASSQDGREGLLAPDTQYF
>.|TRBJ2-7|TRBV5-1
CASSLELSYEQYF
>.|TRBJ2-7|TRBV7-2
CASSLSNSYEQYF
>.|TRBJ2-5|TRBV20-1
CSAEEETQYF
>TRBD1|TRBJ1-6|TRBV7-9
CASSLGTGDSPLHF
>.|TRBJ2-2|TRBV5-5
CASSLRSDPSTGELFF
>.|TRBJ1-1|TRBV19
CATGLRGSEAFF
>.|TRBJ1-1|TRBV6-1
CASSEDSRTEAFF
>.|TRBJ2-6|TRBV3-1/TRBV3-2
CASSQGGANVLTF
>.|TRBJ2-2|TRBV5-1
CASGGQGLVTGELFF
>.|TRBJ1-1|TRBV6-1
CASSEGEGRNTEAFF
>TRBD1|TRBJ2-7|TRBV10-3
CAISEGPGGRHEQYF
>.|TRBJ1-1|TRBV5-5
CASSPTRGMNTEAFF
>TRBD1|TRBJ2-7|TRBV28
CASSSTGGRYEQYF
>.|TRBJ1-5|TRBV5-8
CASSLRGNYQPQHF
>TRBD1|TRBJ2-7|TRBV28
CASSFGDRVAEQYF
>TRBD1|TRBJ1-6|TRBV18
CASSPRGRVVDSPLHF
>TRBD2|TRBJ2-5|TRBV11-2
CASSPRRLAGEDRETQYF
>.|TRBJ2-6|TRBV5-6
CASSLWRTGANVLTF
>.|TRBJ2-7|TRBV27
CASRLQGSLREQYF
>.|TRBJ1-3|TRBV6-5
CASSYSGTAAGNTIYF
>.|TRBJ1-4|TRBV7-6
CASSLRSGVTNEKLFF
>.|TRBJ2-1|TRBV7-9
CASSSTVTYSYNEQFF
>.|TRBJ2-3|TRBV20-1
CSAPKPDTQYF
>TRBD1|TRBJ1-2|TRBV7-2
CASSWTTGPDGYTF
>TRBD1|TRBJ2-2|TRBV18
CASSRDSPANTGELFF
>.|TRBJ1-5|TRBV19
CASNGKATRHNQPQHF
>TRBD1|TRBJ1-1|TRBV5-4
CASSPIQGRNTEAFF
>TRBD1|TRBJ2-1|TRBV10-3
CAISETGTGLNEQFF
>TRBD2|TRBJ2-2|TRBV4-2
CASSRRLAGGSADTGELFF
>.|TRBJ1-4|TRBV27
CASSFSQTYSTNEKLFF
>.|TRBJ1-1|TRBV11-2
CASSTRLGSMNTEAFF
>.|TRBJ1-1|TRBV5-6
CASRPGHKVGTEAFF
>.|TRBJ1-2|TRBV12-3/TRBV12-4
CAIVHLGYGYTF
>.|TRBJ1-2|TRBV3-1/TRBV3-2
CASSQYQDGYTF
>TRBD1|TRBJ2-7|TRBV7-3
CASSLMGGTGAYEQYF
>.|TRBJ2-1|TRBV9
CASSVGRGSSYNEQFF
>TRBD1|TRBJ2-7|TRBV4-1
CASSQTGLREQYF
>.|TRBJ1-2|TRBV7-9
CASSLAGDYGYTF
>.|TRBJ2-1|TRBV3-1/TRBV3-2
CASSQEGRRTGRRYEQFF
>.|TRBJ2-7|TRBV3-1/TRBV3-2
CASGPPGANGYEQYF
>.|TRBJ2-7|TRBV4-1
CASSQEWGDTHEQYF
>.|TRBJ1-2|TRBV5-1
CASSLEHQTAYTF